Each of the 9 T cell receptor beta chains below was sequenced from the same sample in a study of blood T cells in healthy people across ages. The second PCR ran about 6 to 11 cycles with a sample-barcoded 5' primer and J-beta primers. In TCRdb, the 5' RACE reads were re-called with MiXCR into one record per CDR3 protein. The profile covers approximately 900,000 distinct CDR3 sequences, with about 44% appearing a single time and about an eighth taken by the ten largest. The sample consisted of blood. These receptors were collected from a man aged 25-45 years in good health.

This chain connects TRBV27 to TRBJ2-5, with a weak D call TRBD1 (5 bases). The CDR3 is made up of 13 amino acids. The V gene's germline CDR1 is MNHEY and CDR2 SMNVEV (reference sequence). V dropped 7 bases and J dropped 5 bases, with 14 bases sitting between them. The CDR3 reads CASKQTATETQYF. CDR3 nucleotides: TGTGCCAGCAAACAGACAGCGACGGAGACCCAGTACTTC.

The chain carries TRBV6-5 and TRBJ1-2; D gene ambiguous. The CDR3 loop spans 15 amino acids. The germline V gene encodes CDR1 MNHEY and CDR2 SVGAGI. V dropped 0 bases and J dropped 4 bases, with 12 bases sitting between them. The CDR3, as DNA: TGTGCCAGCAGTTACTCGGCCGGGGTTGTCTATGGCTACACCTTC. This codes for CASSYSAGVVYGYTF.

A word on this clonotype: A much larger clonotype is one base distant, so this may be a read error. V and J are TRBV27 and TRBJ2-5; tentatively, D is TRBD2 (6 bases). The germline V gene encodes CDR1 MNHEY and CDR2 SMNVEV (reference sequence). V lost 5 bases and J 11 bases, leaving 18 bases between the germline ends. The CDR3 covers 13 residues. Written as DNA, the CDR3 is TGTGCCAGCAGTCTGACTAGTTTCAATGAGCAGTACTTC. Translation gives CASSLTSFNEQYF.

The gene calls are TRBV28 and TRBJ2-7; either TRBD1 or TRBD2 may fit D (5 bases each). Germline CDR1 is MDHEN and CDR2 is SYDVKM. CDR3 length: 13 residues. V was cut by 6 bases and J by 1 base, with 10 bases left in between. For the CDR3, the DNA is TGTGCCAGCAGGGGACCCGTTTCCTACGAGCAGTACTTC. Its protein is CASRGPVSYEQYF. Looking up the rest from reference TRBV28 and TRBJ2-7 gives the full variable domain: DVKVTQSSRYLVKRTGEKVFLECVQDMDHENMFWYRQDPGLGLRLIYFSYDVKMKEKGDIPEGYSVSREKKERFSLILESASTNQTSMYLCASRGPVSYEQYFGPGTRLTVT.

The rearrangement uses TRBV5-1 and TRBJ2-3; D is possibly TRBD2 (5 bases). The CDR3 is 12 amino acids. V lost 8 bases and J 4 bases, leaving 11 bases between the germline ends. Germline lookup yields CDR1 SGHRS and CDR2 YFSETQ. The CDR3, as DNA: TGCGCCAGTCCGGGGTTGTCAGATACGCAGTATTTT. Its translation: CASPGLSDTQYF.

The count of this clonotype is one. J is TRBJ2-1 and V is TRBV6-1, with D hard to call. V was trimmed by 4 bases and J by 2 bases, leaving 12 bases between them. The CDR3 runs 15 residues. Germline CDR1 reads MNHNS; CDR2 reads SASEGT. The CDR3, as DNA: TGTGCCAGCAGTGTATCAGTTAGCCCCTACAATGAGCAGTTCTTC. As protein: CASSVSVSPYNEQFF.

The J gene is TRBJ2-7, the V gene TRBV5-1, with D uncertain. Trimming shortened V by 0 bases and J by 2 bases, and 12 bases separated the two germline ends. In germline, CDR1 is SGHRS, CDR2 YFSETQ. The CDR3 has 15 residues. The CDR3 DNA is TGCGCCAGCAGCTTGGGGGGTGACTCCGCCTACGAGCAGTACTTC. It yields the protein CASSLGGDSAYEQYF.

The chain uses TRBV7-2 and TRBJ2-1; TRBD1 or TRBD2 may be the D gene (5 bases each). This CDR3 contains 13 residues. Trimming removed 5 bases at V and 9 bases at J, with 14 bases between. Germline CDR1 is SGHTA and CDR2 is FQGNSA. This CDR3 reads CASSLGPGGEQFF. CDR3 nucleotides: TGTGCCAGCAGCCTGGGACCTGGTGGTGAGCAGTTCTTC.

The chain is built from TRBV12-3 or TRBV12-4 and TRBJ1-5; 8 bases line up with TRBD1. With 5 bases clipped from V and 7 bases from J, the junction kept 4 bases outside the gene matches. CDR3 length: 13 amino acids. In DNA, the CDR3 is TGTGCCAGCAGTGACAGGGGAAGCCAGCCCCAGCATTTT. Protein: CASSDRGSQPQHF.